The sample holds many counts of the clone carrying this TCR beta chain. Sample time point: persistent/refractory GD, antithyroid drugs over 5 years with positive TRAb. From PBMCs, RNA was extracted and then used to make the TCR library. The sample comes from a study of regulatory T cells in long-lasting Graves disease. Sequencing libraries for TCR beta were prepared with iRepertoire HTBI primers and Arm-PCR of CDR3 regions. TCRdb re-called the multiplex PCR reads with MiXCR, one entry per CDR3 protein. The sample carries some 340,000 distinct CDR3 sequences, approximately 25% recorded once. The germline V gene encodes CDR1 MNHNS and CDR2 SASEGT. This CDR3 is 13 amino acids long. The V end was cut by 7 bases, the J end by 6 bases, with 15 bases between.

Sequenced material: peripheral blood mononuclear cells (PBMCs), taken when the disease was refractory, from a patient treated with antithyroid drugs. The chain recombines TRBV6-1 with TRBJ1-1, with a tentative D call TRBD1 (5 bases). This sequence was found in a woman aged 40 to 49 with Graves disease. The CDR3 nucleotides are TGTGCCAGCATCGGGCAGGGACCGTCTGAAGCTTTCTTT. This translates into CASIGQGPSEAFF.